The clone carrying this T cell receptor (beta chain) has just one count. This entry belongs to a study of graft-versus-host responses after intestinal transplantation. Across the study: Induction with anti-thymocyte globulin, then tacrolimus and steroids for about 3 years, was given to all recipients.

The protocol was immunoSEQ multiplex PCR, while the TCRdb copy is restricted to in-frame clones and leaves out a portion. This sample yields fewer than 25,000 clones, of which around 44% are seen a single time; 0.75% to 0.9% belongs to the top ten. The germline gives CDR1 ENHRY, CDR2 SYGVKD. V dropped 8 bases and J dropped 5 bases, with 15 bases sitting between them. This CDR3 region has 14 residues. Stimulators, around 200,000 irradiated and violet-dye-labeled cells, were plated with around 200,000 CFSE-labeled responder cells. The receptor was isolated from a human patient who received an intestinal transplant. The sequencing here drew on alloreactive CD4+ T cells from a mixed lymphocyte reaction culture, taken before intestinal transplant. Subset reported: CFSE-low proliferating T cells sorted from approximately 6-day pre-transplant mixed lymphocyte reaction (GvH or HvG direction). The chain couples TRBV10-3 to TRBJ2-2, with D tentatively TRBD1 (7 bases). The CDR3 sequence is CAIFSPGGTGELFF. The DNA of the CDR3 is TGTGCCATCTTTTCACCAGGGGGGACCGGGGAGCTGTTTTTT.